The 29 T cell receptor beta chains given below trace back to one sample, sequenced in a study of Graves' ophthalmopathy and Graves' hyperthyroidism (dated by TCRdb to 2017 to 2018). TCRdb shows the sequencer as Illumina HiSeq 2000. For repertoire sequencing, TCR beta CDR3 regions were amplified from RNA transcripts. The first round was an RT-PCR using HTBI primers with the Qiagen OneStep RT-PCR kit, and this first round was followed by a second-round multiplex PCR, then size selection and purification. TCRdb reprocessed the public reads (quality trimming at Q25 with fastp, clone calling with MiXCR) and kept in-frame beta chains. Rows are unified per CDR3 protein, each entry keeping the most common DNA and genes. A total of approximately 460,000 distinct CDR3 sequences appear in this sample, approximately 15% of them only once. The ten largest clones take up approximately 9.8% of the sample. Source material: blood. These receptors were taken from a woman in her twenties or thirties with Graves' ophthalmopathy. Donor details come from another sample of the same person, matched by shared clones.

This clonotype occurred a few times. The chain has TRBV5-1 and TRBJ1-1, with D perhaps matching TRBD1 (6 bases). The CDR3 runs to 12 residues. Between the trimmed V and J ends, which lost 4 bases and 7 bases, there was a span of 11 bases. Germline CDR1 is SGHRS and CDR2 is YFSETQ. Written as DNA, the CDR3 is TGCGCCAGCAGCGGTGACAGGCTTGAAGCTTTCTTT. Its protein product is CASSGDRLEAFF.

This clonotype was seen many times. The chain employs TRBV19 and TRBJ2-5; D is undetermined. Germline lookup yields CDR1 LNHDA and CDR2 SQIVND (reference sequence). This CDR3 is 14 amino acids long. The V end lost 1 base, the J end lost 0 bases, and 6 bases lay between the germline ends. DNA of the CDR3: TGTGCCAGTAGTATAGTCGGATACCAAGAGACCCAGTACTTC. Translation: CASSIVGYQETQYF.

As concerns this clonotype: Given a much more abundant clone one base away, this may be a read error. The chain recombines TRBV5-1 with TRBJ2-2, with 8 positions matching TRBD2. Germline V gives CDR1 SGHRS, CDR2 YFSETQ. The CDR3 spans 16 residues. The CDR3 protein is CAGSLAPGLEIGELFF. CDR3 sequence (DNA): TGCGCCGGCAGCTTGGCTCCGGGACTAGAAATCGGGGAGCTGTTTTTT.

This clonotype was counted many times. V usage is TRBV7-9 and J usage is TRBJ2-7; no reliable D call. The CDR3 length is 14 residues. Deletions cut 5 bases from V and 6 bases from J, with 17 bases between. Per the germline V gene, CDR1 is SEHNR and CDR2 is FQNEAQ (reference sequence). DNA for the CDR3: TGTGCCAGCAGCAGAGTTGGTGGTACTCCCGAGCAGTACTTC. This gives the protein CASSRVGGTPEQYF.

Ten or more counts support this clonotype. The rearrangement links TRBV12-3 or TRBV12-4 to TRBJ2-7; D gene ambiguous. Trimming pared 5 bases from V and 9 bases from J, leaving 11 bases between. This CDR3 is built from 11 residues. The CDR3 spells CASSQGSGQYF. The DNA of the CDR3 is TGTGCCAGCAGTCAAGGGTCGGGGCAGTACTTC.

This clonotype was counted ten times or more. The gene calls are TRBV28 and TRBJ2-7; D possibly uses TRBD1 or TRBD2 (5 bases each). This CDR3 is built from 14 residues. Germline assignment: CDR1 MDHEN and CDR2 SYDVKM. Deletions cut 7 bases from V and 3 bases from J, with 16 bases between. In DNA, the CDR3 is TGTGCCAGCAAAACAGGACTCGGACGCTACGAGCAGTACTTC. Its protein is CASKTGLGRYEQYF.

This clonotype was detected many times. The CDR3 DNA reads as TGTGCCAGCAGTTCAATGATAAGAGGCTCCTACGAGCAGTACTTC. This encodes CASSSMIRGSYEQYF. This chain links TRBV27 with TRBJ2-7, with no clear D. The CDR3 totals 15 residues. V lost 4 bases and J 0 bases, leaving 13 bases between the germline ends. CDR1 is MNHEY and CDR2 is SMNVEV in the germline V gene (reference sequence).

In this sample, this clonotype turned up many times. The chain carries TRBV2 and TRBJ1-2; D is possibly TRBD1 (5 bases). CDR1 and CDR2 from the germline V gene are SNHLY and FYNNEI. Trimming stripped 1 base from V and 5 bases from J, with 11 bases between. The CDR3 contains 14 residues. The CDR3 DNA follows: TGTGCCAGCAGTGAAGGGAGGGGTAATTATGGCTACACCTTC. The encoded protein is CASSEGRGNYGYTF.

This clonotype was found a few times. The chain employs TRBV5-5 and TRBJ1-3; D call uncertain. Trimming cost V 2 bases and J 1 base, with 13 bases left between them. CDR1 and CDR2 (germline): SGHKS, YYEKEE (reference sequence). This CDR3 contains 16 residues. The CDR3 DNA follows: TGTGCCAGCAGCTTTGGTGGTATGAGTTCTGGAAACACCATATATTTT. It specifies CASSFGGMSSGNTIYF.

The rearrangement links TRBV30 to TRBJ1-3; D might be TRBD1 (5 bases). Trimming took off 0 bases at V and 5 bases at J, with 8 bases between the two ends. This CDR3 spans 13 amino acids. CDR1 and CDR2 (germline): GTSNPN, SVGIG (reference sequence). The CDR3 bases are TGTGCCTGGAGTGTATCAGGGAGAAACACCATATATTTT. Translation gives CAWSVSGRNTIYF.

Turning to this clonotype: Because it lacks the conserved phenylalanine or tryptophan at the end, this CDR3 is likely a read error. The DNA is omitted, as the CDR3 cannot be located on it reliably, and the CDR3 follows TCRdb's listing. The chain recombines TRBV24-1 with TRBJ2-6. The CDR3 length equals 14 residues, ends included. Germline lookup yields CDR1 KGHDR and CDR2 SFDVKD. This CDR3 is CATRIESGANVLTV.

This clonotype was counted ten times or more. This chain joins TRBV2 and TRBJ2-7; TRBD1 matches 9 bases. The germline V gene has CDR1 SNHLY and CDR2 FYNNEI. The CDR3 is 15 residues long. Trimming removed 5 bases from V and 3 bases from J; junction bases left unmatched: 8. The CDR3 loop reads CASSSGTGMIYEQYF. The DNA for the CDR3 is TGTGCCAGCAGTTCCGGGACAGGGATGATCTACGAGCAGTACTTC.

This clonotype was picked up a small number of times. This may stem from a read error, because a much larger clone lies one nucleotide away. The V and J genes are TRBV12-3 or TRBV12-4 and TRBJ1-1; no clear D. V was cut by 5 bases and J by 0 bases, with 10 bases left in between. There are 14 residues in the CDR3. The CDR3 DNA sequence: TGTGCCAGCAGTCTTCACACTATGAACACTGAAGCTTTCTTT. It specifies CASSLHTMNTEAFF.

The chain employs TRBV11-2 and TRBJ2-7, with D maybe TRBD2 (7 bases). The CDR3 covers 16 residues. The germline CDR1 and CDR2 sequences are SGHAT and FQNNGV. V gave up 5 bases and J gave up 0 bases, with 17 bases separating them. CDR3 sequence reads: CASSPQGGGASYEQYF. The CDR3 coding sequence is TGTGCCAGCAGCCCCCAAGGGGGGGGAGCCTCCTACGAGCAGTACTTC.

In regard to this clonotype: The conserved final phenylalanine or tryptophan is absent from the CDR3, which likely points to a read error. V and J are TRBV29-1 and TRBJ2-2, with D possibly TRBD1 on 6 matching bases. From germline, CDR1 is SQVTM and CDR2 ANQGSEA. The CDR3 has 14 amino acids. The ends were cut back, 1 base at V and 5 bases at J, with 11 bases in the middle. The CDR3 region is CSVEVDSKTGELFV. CDR3 DNA: TGCAGCGTTGAAGTGGACAGTAAGACCGGGGAGCTGTTTGTT.

In this sample, this clonotype turned up many times. The chain is built from TRBV28 and TRBJ2-7; D call uncertain. The germline V gene has CDR1 MDHEN and CDR2 SYDVKM. V dropped 4 bases and J dropped 2 bases, with 6 bases sitting between them. The CDR3 loop spans 12 amino acids. CDR3 in DNA: TGTGCCAGCAGTTCCCAGACCTACGAGCAGTACTTC. Translated, it gives CASSSQTYEQYF.

This clonotype was seen at least ten times. The chain carries TRBV20-1 and TRBJ2-5, with a possible D match to TRBD2 (6 bases). The germline V and J ends were trimmed by 1 base and 5 bases, with 11 bases remaining between them. Germline CDR1 is DFQATT and CDR2 is SNEGSKA (reference sequence). This CDR3 region has 13 residues. This CDR3 reads CSARAGVTETQYF. CDR3 DNA sequence: TGCAGTGCTAGAGCGGGAGTTACGGAGACCCAGTACTTC.

The rearrangement uses TRBV13 and TRBJ1-1, with 8 bases identical to TRBD1. CDR1 is PRHDT, CDR2 FYEKMQ, per germline (reference sequence). The ends lost 6 bases at V and 1 base at J; junction bases unmatched: 10. This CDR3 is built from 16 residues. The CDR3 nucleotides read TGTGCCAGCAGGCCGAGGGGGGACAGGAGGAACACTGAAGCTTTCTTT. This translates into CASRPRGDRRNTEAFF.

This clonotype was counted many times. One end of the junction is discordant with germline, which a read error may explain. This rearrangement joins TRBV6-2 or TRBV6-3 to TRBJ2-7; D may be TRBD2 (5 bases). The CDR3 is made up of 11 amino acids. Germline values: CDR1 MNHEY, CDR2 SVGEGT. The CDR3 spells CASSSDLGWHF. The CDR3 DNA reads TGTGCCAGCAGTTCGGACTTAGGATGGCACTTC.

There are many counts of this clonotype. J is TRBJ1-2 and V is TRBV10-3; no firm D call. V was pared by 2 bases and J by 8 bases, with 12 bases between. The germline gives CDR1 ENHRY, CDR2 SYGVKD. The CDR3 length is 13 residues. The CDR3 is CAISEPGREGYTF. In DNA form, the CDR3 reads TGTGCCATCAGTGAGCCCGGGAGAGAGGGCTACACCTTC.

This clonotype was found many times. For the CDR3, the DNA is TGTGCCAGCAGCTCCACAGACAGGGGCCCGTGGGAGACCCAGTACTTC. Amino acids: CASSSTDRGPWETQYF. The chain carries TRBV7-8 and TRBJ2-5, with 8 bases identical to TRBD1. V lost 4 bases and J lost 5; bases outside the gene matches: 12. This CDR3 comprises 16 residues. Germline assignment: CDR1 SGHVS and CDR2 FQNEAQ.

This clonotype was detected ten times or more. The chain employs TRBV25-1 and TRBJ1-1; weak D call: TRBD1 (5 bases). CDR3 size: 14 residues. V lost 4 bases to trimming and J lost 0 bases, with 9 bases between them. Germline CDR1 is MGHDK and CDR2 is SYGVNS. In DNA form, the CDR3 reads TGTGCCAGCAGTGTTGGACACTTGAACACTGAAGCTTTCTTT. Translation: CASSVGHLNTEAFF.

In this sample, this clonotype turned up many times. V is TRBV20-1 and J is TRBJ1-3; D might be TRBD1 (5 bases). Trimming pared 2 bases from V and 4 bases from J, leaving 12 bases between. Per the germline V gene, CDR1 is DFQATT and CDR2 is SNEGSKA (reference sequence). There are 14 residues in the CDR3. CDR3 nucleotides: TGCAGTGCTAGATCTAAAAGGGGCGGAAACACCATATATTTT. Residues: CSARSKRGGNTIYF.

This clonotype was seen ten or more times. The chain is built from TRBV6-1 and TRBJ1-1; D might be TRBD1 (5 bases). The ends were cut back, 6 bases at V and 2 bases at J, with 16 bases in the middle. Germline V gene data show CDR1 as MNHNS and CDR2 as SASEGT. CDR3 length: 15 residues. CDR3 DNA sequence: TGTGCCAGCAGGCCCACAGGAAACACTAACACTGAAGCTTTCTTT. Protein sequence: CASRPTGNTNTEAFF.

This clonotype was detected many times. The chain uses TRBV12-3 or TRBV12-4 and TRBJ1-4, with D possibly being TRBD1 (6 bases). Trimming left V 1 base short and J 10 bases short, with 13 bases between. The CDR3 has 14 amino acids. The CDR3 spells CASSLGFRGGKLFF. The DNA of the CDR3 is TGTGCCAGCAGTTTAGGGTTCAGGGGTGGAAAACTGTTTTTT.

The chain uses TRBV6-4 and TRBJ2-7; no definite D call. Germline lookup yields CDR1 MRHNA and CDR2 SNTAGT. CDR3 length equals 15 residues. Trimming left V 3 bases short and J 3 bases short, with 15 bases between. CDR3 DNA: TGTGCCAGCAGTGAAGGGCAGTCTTTCCTCTACGAGCAGTACTTC. Translating it yields CASSEGQSFLYEQYF.

This clonotype was observed a few times. At one boundary the junction diverges from the germline segment, which might be a read error. V is TRBV5-1 and J is TRBJ2-4; 9 nucleotides agree with TRBD1. CDR3 length: 14 residues. The germline CDR1 and CDR2 sequences are SGHRS and YFSETQ. The CDR3 reads CASSWDRVGDIKYF. CDR3 DNA sequence: TGCGCCAGCAGCTGGGACAGGGTTGGTGACATTAAGTACTTC. The complete variable domain, with remaining parts taken from reference TRBV5-1 and TRBJ2-4, reads KAGVTQTPRYLIKTRGQQVTLSCSPISGHRSVSWYQQTPGQGLQFLFEYFSETQRNKGNFPGRFSGRQFSNSRSEMNVSTLELGDSALYLCASSWDRVGDIKYFGAGTRLSVL.

The chain is built from TRBV27 and TRBJ1-1; tentative D call: TRBD1 (6 bases). CDR3 size: 17 residues. CDR1 and CDR2 (germline): MNHEY, SMNVEV (reference sequence). V was pared by 3 bases and J by 1 base, with 18 bases between. The CDR3 sequence: CASSLNWGAGENTEAFF. The CDR3 DNA reads TGTGCCAGCAGTTTGAACTGGGGGGCTGGAGAGAACACTGAAGCTTTCTTT.

This clonotype was found many times. The rearrangement joins TRBV7-2 to TRBJ1-2; 8 bases agree with TRBD1. The CDR3 runs 14 residues. V shed 4 bases, J shed 4 bases, and the junction held 5 bases outside the gene matches. Germline V lookup: CDR1 SGHTA, CDR2 FQGNSA. For the CDR3, the DNA is TGTGCCAGCAGCTCCGACAGGGGAGGCTATGGCTACACCTTC. Protein: CASSSDRGGYGYTF.